What follows are 27 T cell receptor beta chains derived from one specimen sequenced in a study of blood T cell repertoires in COVID-19. TCRdb's table, derived via immunoSEQ multiplex PCR, lists solely in-frame clones and lacks some. The sample includes under 85,000 clones, roughly 86% of them seen just once. What was sequenced was peripheral blood. The source is a man between 35 and 55 years old with COVID-19, enrolled during active disease.

V usage is TRBV9 and J usage is TRBJ1-4; perhaps TRBD1 as D (6 bases). The germline gives CDR1 SGDLS, CDR2 YYNGEE. This CDR3 spans 15 amino acids. V shed 4 bases and J shed 4 bases, with 14 bases lying between them. CDR3 DNA: TGTGCCAGCAGCTCTTTGACAGGAAATAATGAAAAACTGTTTTTT. Translated, it gives CASSSLTGNNEKLFF.

This clone was recorded only once. The V call is TRBV28, the J call TRBJ1-5, with TRBD1 matching 7 bases. This CDR3 spans 15 amino acids. Per the germline V gene, CDR1 is MDHEN and CDR2 is SYDVKM. Trimming at V came to 4 bases and at J to 5 bases, leaving 8 bases not matched to a gene. Here the CDR3 DNA reads TGTGCCAGCAGTTCCCCGGACAGGAACGATCAGCCCCAGCATTTT. Its protein is CASSSPDRNDQPQHF. Full variable domain (missing parts from reference TRBV28 and TRBJ1-5): DVKVTQSSRYLVKRTGEKVFLECVQDMDHENMFWYRQDPGLGLRLIYFSYDVKMKEKGDIPEGYSVSREKKERFSLILESASTNQTSMYLCASSSPDRNDQPQHFGDGTRLSIL.

V usage is TRBV7-7 and J usage is TRBJ2-1; TRBD2 matches at 12 bases. Germline V lookup: CDR1 SSHAT, CDR2 FNYEAQ (reference sequence). The CDR3 runs 15 residues. The junction had 5 bases not matched to a gene; V was cut back by 4 bases and J by 7 bases. The CDR3, as DNA: TGTGCCAGCAGCTATGGACTAGCGGGGACGAATGAGCAGTTCTTC. Its protein is CASSYGLAGTNEQFF.

This clone was detected only a few times. The chain employs TRBV6-2 or TRBV6-3 and TRBJ1-6, with D uncertain. The V gene lost 5 bases and the J gene lost 6 bases, with 14 bases spanning the gap. The CDR3 extends over 15 amino acids. Germline values: CDR1 MNHEY, CDR2 SVGEGT. Here the CDR3 reads CASSLVGRGNSPLHF. The CDR3 coding sequence is TGTGCCAGCAGTCTGGTTGGGAGAGGTAATTCACCCCTCCACTTT.

V gene TRBV6-4 combines with J gene TRBJ1-2; D is unresolved. The CDR3 has 10 residues. From germline, CDR1 is MRHNA and CDR2 SNTAGT. This CDR3 is CDKKCYGYTF. CDR3 in DNA: TGTGACAAAAAGTGCTATGGCTACACCTTC.

V and J are TRBV19 and TRBJ1-1; possibly TRBD1 for D (6 bases). V lost 4 bases, J lost 8 bases, and 14 bases lay in between. The CDR3 has 13 residues. The germline CDR1 and CDR2 sequences are LNHDA and SQIVND (reference sequence). The CDR3: CASSTGGRREAFF. The CDR3 DNA follows: TGTGCCAGTAGTACCGGGGGGCGGCGGGAAGCTTTCTTT.

The J gene is TRBJ1-5, the V gene TRBV27, with D tentatively TRBD1 (5 bases). V was clipped by 6 bases and J by 0 bases, with 12 bases between them. The CDR3 is 15 residues long. Germline V gives CDR1 MNHEY, CDR2 SMNVEV (reference sequence). In DNA form, the CDR3 reads TGTGCCAGCAGCTCCCAGGGTTATAGCAATCAGCCCCAGCATTTT. This gives the protein CASSSQGYSNQPQHF.

The V and J genes are TRBV4-1 and TRBJ1-2; 7 bases fit TRBD1. CDR1 MGHRA and CDR2 YSYEKL come from the germline V gene. The J segment lost 1 base and the V segment lost 2 bases, leaving 7 bases of the junction unmatched. The CDR3 has 16 residues. CDR3 loop: CASSQFPGGDNYGYTF. The CDR3 DNA is TGCGCCAGCAGCCAATTTCCAGGGGGAGATAACTATGGCTACACCTTC.

This sequence joins TRBV6-5 and TRBJ2-7; 9 bases are shared with TRBD1. This CDR3 contains 13 residues. The germline CDR1 and CDR2 sequences are MNHEY and SVGAGI. The V segment lost 7 bases and the J segment 2 bases; nucleotides outside the gene matches: 3. The CDR3 DNA is TGTGCCAGCAACCGGGACAGGGCCTACGAGCAGTACTTC. As protein: CASNRDRAYEQYF.

The J gene is TRBJ1-4, the V gene TRBV6-1, with D possibly matching TRBD1 (6 bases). V was clipped by 4 bases and J by 7 bases, with 19 bases between them. The CDR3 is 16 residues long. The germline V gene encodes CDR1 MNHNS and CDR2 SASEGT. The CDR3 region is CASSVTLTGNREKLFF. The CDR3 coding sequence is TGTGCCAGCAGTGTTACCCTTACAGGGAATCGTGAAAAACTGTTTTTT.

The chain has TRBV19 and TRBJ2-2, with 11 bases lining up with TRBD2. The CDR3 consists of 16 residues. The trim removed 3 bases at V and 3 bases at J, leaving 3 bases unmatched. CDR1 is LNHDA and CDR2 is SQIVND in the germline V gene (reference sequence). The CDR3 coding sequence is TGTGCCAGTAGTATTAGCGGGGGGGCCGACACCGGGGAGCTGTTTTTT. Translated: CASSISGGADTGELFF.

V is TRBV2 and J is TRBJ1-6, with a possible D match to TRBD1 (6 bases). The CDR3 extends over 16 amino acids. The V and J ends lost 7 bases and 0 bases respectively, with 13 bases between them. Germline V gene lookup returns CDR1 SNHLY and CDR2 FYNNEI. This chain's CDR3 is CASILGQSSYNSPLHF. The CDR3 DNA follows: TGTGCCAGCATCTTAGGACAGAGCTCCTATAATTCACCCCTCCACTTT.

This rearrangement joins TRBV27 to TRBJ1-2; D not resolved. Trimming took off 3 bases at V and 8 bases at J, with 10 bases between the two ends. Germline-derived CDR1 and CDR2 are MNHEY and SMNVEV (reference sequence). The CDR3 sequence is 12 residues long. CDR3 DNA sequence: TGTGCCAGCAGTTTCGAGGGTAGGGGCTACACCTTC. Translated: CASSFEGRGYTF.

This chain uses TRBV11-2 with TRBJ2-7, with 7 nucleotides matching TRBD1. CDR3 length equals 15 residues. The V gene end was trimmed by 1 base and the J gene end by 3 bases; junction bases not matched to a gene: 6. Germline assignment: CDR1 SGHAT and CDR2 FQNNGV. CDR3 nucleotide sequence: TGTGCCAGCAGCTTAGCCCCGGGACAGAACTACGAGCAGTACTTC. Translating gives CASSLAPGQNYEQYF.

The chain uses TRBV5-5 and TRBJ1-1; D call uncertain. V was cut by 3 bases and J by 2 bases, with 11 bases left in between. The CDR3 loop spans 14 amino acids. CDR1 SGHKS and CDR2 YYEKEE come from the germline V gene (reference sequence). CDR3 sequence reads: CASSSTRTNTEAFF. As DNA, the CDR3 is TGTGCCAGCAGCTCAACGAGAACCAACACTGAAGCTTTCTTT.

The chain couples TRBV3-1 (or the pseudogene TRBV3-2) to TRBJ2-2; 8 bases are a match to TRBD2. CDR3 size: 15 residues. Germline V gene lookup returns CDR1 LGHDT and CDR2 YNNKEL (reference sequence). Germline trimming cut 8 bases from V and 6 bases from J; bases unmatched to any gene: 11. The CDR3 sequence: CASSKAVTSAGELFF. For the CDR3, the DNA is TGTGCCAGCTCTAAAGCCGTGACTAGCGCCGGGGAGCTGTTTTTT.

The chain carries TRBV9 and TRBJ2-3; 9 nucleotides align to TRBD2. V lost 3 bases and J lost 2; bases outside the gene matches: 13. The CDR3 is 18 amino acids. Per the germline V gene, CDR1 is SGDLS and CDR2 is YYNGEE. The CDR3 spells CASSAQVLRGGPTDTQYF. CDR3 DNA sequence: TGTGCCAGCAGCGCCCAGGTCTTGCGGGGGGGACCCACAGATACGCAGTATTTT.

The rearrangement joins TRBV3-1 (or the pseudogene TRBV3-2) to TRBJ1-6; 10 nucleotides match TRBD1. Germline CDR1 reads LGHDT; CDR2 reads YNNKEL (reference sequence). The CDR3 spans 15 residues. V lost 4 bases and J lost 8; bases outside the gene matches: 5. The CDR3 DNA reads TGTGCCAGCAGCCTCGGGACAGGGGTACATTCACCCCTCCACTTT. Its translation: CASSLGTGVHSPLHF.

CDR3 nucleotide sequence: TGTGCCAGCAGTGTACGGGGGGCCGATCAGCCCCAGCATTTT. Its translation: CASSVRGADQPQHF. V usage is TRBV2 and J usage is TRBJ1-5; D is possibly TRBD1 (6 bases). The CDR3 length is 14 residues. Germline loops: CDR1 SNHLY, CDR2 FYNNEI. Trimming left V 4 bases short and J 5 bases short, with 12 bases between.

This chain links TRBV5-1 with TRBJ2-3; D may be TRBD1 (6 bases). The CDR3 has 14 residues. CDR1 SGHRS and CDR2 YFSETQ come from the germline V gene. V was trimmed by 5 bases and J by 1 base, leaving 11 bases between them. CDR3 sequence reads: CASRREGGTDTQYF. In nucleotides, the CDR3 is TGCGCCAGCAGAAGAGAGGGGGGCACAGATACGCAGTATTTT.

This sequence joins TRBV21-1 and TRBJ2-1; TRBD2 is the table's D call and was not checked against the DNA. TRBV21-1 is reported as a pseudogene. The CDR3 totals 17 residues. CDR3 protein: CASTKRILGGLYNEQFF. The CDR3, as DNA: TGTGCCAGCACCAAAAGGATCCTCGGGGGACTATACAATGAGCAGTTCTTC.

The chain uses TRBV5-1 and TRBJ2-3; maybe TRBD2 (6 bases). With 0 bases removed from V and 2 bases from J, the gap between germline ends came to 7 bases. In germline, CDR1 is SGHRS, CDR2 YFSETQ. This CDR3 has 14 residues. The CDR3 protein is CASSLAGDTDTQYF. CDR3 in DNA: TGCGCCAGCAGCTTGGCGGGGGACACAGATACGCAGTATTTT.

In its sample, this clone was seen once. The same CDR3 arises from other DNA sequences in this sample as well. The chain is built from TRBV6-5 and TRBJ2-7; TRBD1 agrees at 9 bases. Per germline, CDR1 MNHEY and CDR2 SVGAGI. The CDR3 loop spans 14 amino acids. The V and J ends lost 6 bases and 3 bases, in that order; junction bases with no gene match: 6. The CDR3 loop is CASRRGQGVYEQYF. CDR3 coding DNA: TGTGCCAGCAGACGGGGACAGGGTGTCTACGAGCAGTACTTC.

The chain links TRBV6-5 to TRBJ2-7, with D unresolved. This CDR3 has 14 residues. Germline-derived CDR1 and CDR2 are MNHEY and SVGAGI. V lost 0 bases and J lost 3, with 9 bases in between. This CDR3 is CASSYSPTNYEQYF. Here the CDR3 DNA reads TGTGCCAGCAGTTACTCGCCTACCAACTACGAGCAGTACTTC.

The chain links TRBV6-5 to TRBJ1-2, with a weak D call TRBD1 (5 bases). Germline V gene data show CDR1 as MNHEY and CDR2 as SVGAGI. There are 13 residues in the CDR3. V was pared by 7 bases and J by 2 bases, with 11 bases between. CDR3 nucleotide sequence: TGTGCCAGCACCGCAGGGCCGAACTATGGCTACACCTTC. Residues: CASTAGPNYGYTF.

The chain joins TRBV19 to TRBJ2-5; 7 bases line up with TRBD2. This CDR3 is built from 13 residues. After removal of 5 bases from V and 2 bases from J, the junction contained 2 bases not matched to a gene. Germline lookup yields CDR1 LNHDA and CDR2 SQIVND (reference sequence). In nucleotides, the CDR3 is TGTGCCAGTAGTCGGACTAGGCAAGAGACCCAGTACTTC. Its translation is CASSRTRQETQYF.

This clone has a handful of counts. The chain is built from TRBV2 and TRBJ1-6; 10 bases are shared with TRBD1. Losses at the gene ends were 5 bases for V and 9 bases for J; bases not matched to a gene: 7. Germline V gene lookup returns CDR1 SNHLY and CDR2 FYNNEI. The CDR3 has 15 amino acids. Written as DNA, the CDR3 is TGTGCCAGCAGTTCGACGACAGGGGGCGGTTCACCCCTCCACTTT. It is translated as CASSSTTGGGSPLHF.